The present T cell receptor beta chain was sequenced within a study of cytomegalovirus exposure and HLA in healthy donors. At the level of the study: Out of 398 genotyped donors, less than 85% belonged to the Caucasian-associated ancestry cluster.

Findings and limits, study-wide: The authors judged a highly shared variant cluster likely a sequencing artifact.

This clone occurred once. Antigen unknown. Researchers ran the PCR with 60 Vbeta and 13 Jbeta primers. Here immunoSEQ multiplex PCR was the method, and the copy in TCRdb shows in-frame clones only, minus some. The sample holds 40,000 or so clones, 70% to 85% seen once. The receptor comes from a young man in good health and CMV-seronegative. Sequencing was performed on PBMCs.

The CDR3 loop is CASSHTGAGNTIYF. CDR3 bases: TGCGCCAGCAGCCACACAGGGGCTGGAAACACCATATATTTT. The rearrangement uses TRBV4-3 and TRBJ1-3; 7 bases line up with TRBD1. CDR1 LGHNA and CDR2 YSLEER come from the germline V gene. This CDR3 is built from 14 residues. The J segment lost 2 bases and the V segment lost 3 bases, leaving 1 base of the junction unmatched.